This TCR beta chain was retrieved from a study of blood T cells in healthy people across ages. Next came a second PCR, run for about 6 to 12 cycles, which used a sample-barcoded 5' primer along with a J-beta primer mix. MiXCR was run by TCRdb on the 5' RACE reads, yielding one entry per CDR3 protein. The repertoire holds some 1 million distinct CDR3 sequences, with over 35% as singletons. Study outcomes and limitations: One million T cells yielded diversity estimates that were considered underestimates.

CDR1 DFQATT and CDR2 SNEGSKA come from the germline V gene (reference sequence). The CDR3 length is 14 residues. Deletions cut 5 bases from V and 6 bases from J, with 17 bases between. Comments on this clonotype: The antigen is undetermined.

The sequencing input was blood. The receptor comes from a woman between 55 and 75 years old in good health. The J gene is TRBJ2-1, the V gene TRBV20-1; no reliable D call. The DNA for the CDR3 is TGCAGTGCTCCGCCTAGGACCCCCGGCAATGAGCAGTTCTTC. Encoded protein: CSAPPRTPGNEQFF.